A single TCR beta chain is shown here with its context. The sample comes from a study of T cell repertoires in cytomegalovirus infection. Across the whole study: Matching HLA type, along with CMV infection, was indicated by public TCR beta signatures.

TCRdb re-derived calls from the reads in MiXCR, one entry per CDR3 protein. This table holds 450,000 to 650,000 distinct CDR3 sequences, approximately 26% found once. Losses at the gene ends were 1 base for V and 2 bases for J; bases not matched to a gene: 4. Germline CDR1 MGHRA, CDR2 YSYEKL. CDR3 length equals 17 residues. The sequence derives from a human donor in good health (CMV status not recorded). Some clones in this sample may be carry-over from other donors' samples. Specimen: PBMCs. The chain is built from TRBV4-1 and TRBJ2-3; 12 bases map to TRBD2. The CDR3, as DNA: TGCGCCAGCAGCCAAGGACTAGCGGGAGTGAACACAGATACGCAGTATTTT. It is translated as CASSQGLAGVNTDTQYF.